This T cell receptor beta chain stems from a study of early T cells in non-severe SARS-CoV-2 infection. For the study at large: Unsorted whole blood bulk RNA was sequenced, with unpaired chains.

Unique molecular identifiers were added to individual cDNA molecules. TCRdb reprocessed the 5' RACE reads via MiXCR and lists one record per CDR3 protein. This table holds more than 85,000 distinct CDR3 sequences, 10% to 15% found once. The table lists this clonotype with a few counts. The antigen remains unidentified. V lost 2 bases to trimming and J lost 4 bases; unmatched junction nucleotides: 1. This CDR3 has 15 amino acids. Germline loops: CDR1 SGHTA, CDR2 FQGTGA. Points from the study as a whole: Private and CD4 specificities were missed by VDJdb matching, skewed to anti-spike CD8.

This sequence was found in an adult who was a healthcare worker with PCR-confirmed SARS-CoV-2 infection or an uninfected control (not recorded which). The chain joins TRBV7-3 to TRBJ2-2, with 10 positions matching TRBD2. The material was whole blood, obtained at baseline. The CDR3 loop reads CASSLGTSVTGELFF. CDR3 in DNA: TGTGCCAGCAGCTTAGGGACTAGCGTCACCGGGGAGCTGTTTTTT.